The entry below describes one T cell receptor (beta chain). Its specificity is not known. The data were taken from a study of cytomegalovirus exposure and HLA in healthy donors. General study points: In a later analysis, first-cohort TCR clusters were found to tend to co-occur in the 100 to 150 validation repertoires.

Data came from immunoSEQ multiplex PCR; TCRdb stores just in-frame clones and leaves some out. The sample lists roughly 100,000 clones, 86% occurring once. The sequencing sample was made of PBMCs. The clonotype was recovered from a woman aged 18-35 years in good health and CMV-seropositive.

The CDR3 DNA reads as TGTGCCAGCAAAGCGGGAGGGCAACGCGGGGAGACCCAGTACTTC. Protein sequence: CASKAGGQRGETQYF. V and J are TRBV2 and TRBJ2-5; 10 bases fit TRBD2. Germline V CDR1 and CDR2: SNHLY, FYNNEI. The CDR3 sequence is 15 residues long. The junction had 10 bases not matched to a gene; V was cut back by 7 bases and J by 5 bases.